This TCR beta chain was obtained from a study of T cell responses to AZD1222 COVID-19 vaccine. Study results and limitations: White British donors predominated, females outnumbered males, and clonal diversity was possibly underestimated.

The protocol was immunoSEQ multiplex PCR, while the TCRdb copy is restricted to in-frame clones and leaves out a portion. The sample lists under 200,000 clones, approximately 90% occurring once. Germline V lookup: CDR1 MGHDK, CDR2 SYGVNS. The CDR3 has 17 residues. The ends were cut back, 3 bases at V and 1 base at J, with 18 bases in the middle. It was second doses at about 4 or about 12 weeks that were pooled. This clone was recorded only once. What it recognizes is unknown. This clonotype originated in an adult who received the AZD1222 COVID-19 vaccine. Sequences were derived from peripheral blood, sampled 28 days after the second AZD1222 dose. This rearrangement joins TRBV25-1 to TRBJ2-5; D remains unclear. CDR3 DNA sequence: TGTGCCAGCAGTGAGTCCCTCCTTCCGAGCCCCCAAGAGACCCAGTACTTC. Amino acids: CASSESLLPSPQETQYF.